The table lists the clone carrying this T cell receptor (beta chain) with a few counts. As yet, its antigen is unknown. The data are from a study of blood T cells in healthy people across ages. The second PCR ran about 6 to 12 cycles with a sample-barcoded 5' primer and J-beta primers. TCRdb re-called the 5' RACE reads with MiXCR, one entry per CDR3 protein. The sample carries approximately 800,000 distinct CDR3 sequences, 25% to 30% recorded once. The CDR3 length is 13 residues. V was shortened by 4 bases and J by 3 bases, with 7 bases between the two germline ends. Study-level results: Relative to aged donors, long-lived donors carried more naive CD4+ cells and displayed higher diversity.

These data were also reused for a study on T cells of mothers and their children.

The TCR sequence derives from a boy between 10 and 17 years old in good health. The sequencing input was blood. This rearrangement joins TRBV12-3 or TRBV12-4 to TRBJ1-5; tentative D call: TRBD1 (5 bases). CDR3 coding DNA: TGTGCCAGCAGTTGGGACCTCAATCAGCCCCAGCATTTT. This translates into CASSWDLNQPQHF.